A selection of T cell receptor beta chains follows, all from one sample in a study of immune evolution from preneoplasia to lung adenocarcinoma. Some clones are missing from TCRdb's copy, which holds only in-frame ones; the method was immunoSEQ multiplex PCR. The sample lists approximately 5,800 clones, under 80% occurring once. The sample consisted of FFPE adjacent normal lung tissue. These receptors originate from a person aged 65-85 years with lung adenocarcinoma. Both conserved end residues are part of each CDR3. A D gene is named only where the DNA matches it firmly. Clone sizes are given selectively: once, few, many, or a class where the clone is expanded.

v_call	clone_size	d_call	cdr3_length	j_call	cdr3_nt	cdr3_aa
TRBV27	few	TRBD1	17	TRBJ2-7	TGTGCCAGCAGTTTCGGGCACGGACAGGGGGAGAGCTACGAGCAGTACTTC	CASSFGHGQGESYEQYF
TRBV6-5	-	TRBD1	11	TRBJ1-1	TGTGCCAGCAGGCGGGACAGTGAAGCTTTCTTT	CASRRDSEAFF
TRBV5-6	-	-	16	TRBJ2-3	TGTGCCAGCAGCTGGCCCGCAGGGGATCTATCAGATACGCAGTATTTT	CASSWPAGDLSDTQYF
TRBV5-1	-	TRBD1	15	TRBJ1-4	TGCGCCAGCAGCTTGGCCGGGACAGGGGGCGAAAAACTGTTTTTT	CASSLAGTGGEKLFF
TRBV9	-	-	13	TRBJ1-1	TGTGCCAGCAGCGTAGAAGGGTACACTGAAGCTTTCTTT	CASSVEGYTEAFF
TRBV30	-	TRBD1	16	TRBJ2-3	TGTGCCTGGAGTCGCTTCGGACAGGACATGGCAGATACGCAGTATTTT	CAWSRFGQDMADTQYF
TRBV28	few	-	12	TRBJ2-1	TGTGCCAGCAGTTTTCTTGGGGATGAGCAGTTCTTC	CASSFLGDEQFF
TRBV4-1	once	-	16	TRBJ2-7	TGCGCCAGCAGCCAAGATTCCAGTCAGCCCTCCTACGAGCAGTACTTC	CASSQDSSQPSYEQYF
TRBV5-4	-	-	13	TRBJ1-4	TGTGCCAGCAGCTACGAGGATGGGCAAAAACTGTTTTTT	CASSYEDGQKLFF
TRBV14	once	TRBD1	17	TRBJ2-5	TGTGCCAGCAGCCAAGAGTCAATCGGACAGGGCGGCGAGACCCAGTACTTC	CASSQESIGQGGETQYF
TRBV28	-	TRBD1	15	TRBJ1-4	TGTGCCAGCAGTCTAGGACAGGGGCTTAATGAAAAACTGTTTTTT	CASSLGQGLNEKLFF
TRBV11-2	-	TRBD1	15	TRBJ2-7	TGTGCCAGCAGCACTGACAGGGGCCAATCCTACGAGCAGTACTTC	CASSTDRGQSYEQYF
TRBV7-8	-	-	13	TRBJ1-5	TGTGCCAGCAGCCCCTACGCAAATCAGCCCCAGCATTTT	CASSPYANQPQHF
TRBV18	-	-	15	TRBJ2-7	TGTGCCAGCTCACCACAGGGGGATCCCTCCTACGAGCAGTACTTC	CASSPQGDPSYEQYF
TRBV11-2	-	-	15	TRBJ2-5	TGTGCCAGCAGCCCGTCGGTGGGCGGGTGGGAAACCCAGTACTTC	CASSPSVGGWETQYF
TRBV6-1	-	TRBD1	15	TRBJ2-1	TGTGCCAGCAAAGCCGGGACAGGGGCTTCAAATGAGCAGTTCTTC	CASKAGTGASNEQFF
TRBV2	once	TRBD1	15	TRBJ1-2	TGTGCCAGCAGTAAATGGGACAGTAATAACTATGGCTACACCTTC	CASSKWDSNNYGYTF
TRBV7-6	-	-	13	TRBJ1-1	TGTGCCAGCAGCTTAGCCGGGCGGACTGAAGCTTTCTTT	CASSLAGRTEAFF
TRBV2	-	-	16	TRBJ2-3	TGTGCCAGCAGTGGGTCTCTTGGAGCACGCACAGATACGCAGTATTTT	CASSGSLGARTDTQYF
TRBV7-2	-	TRBD2	17	TRBJ2-3	TGTGCCAGCAGCTTAGCGGGGTCGGGGGGGCCCACAGATACGCAGTATTTT	CASSLAGSGGPTDTQYF
TRBV4-1	-	-	15	TRBJ2-1	TGCGCCAGCAGCCCTGTGAGCGAGAGGACTTCAGAGCAGTTCTTC	CASSPVSERTSEQFF